This T cell receptor beta chain emerged from a study of T cells in Graves' hyperthyroidism and ophthalmopathy. Among the patients, aged 18 to 65, hyperthyroidism was newly diagnosed and had lasted under 2 months. Germline V gene data show CDR1 as LGHDT and CDR2 as YNNKEL (reference sequence). The V end lost 3 bases, the J end lost 4 bases, and 12 bases lay between the germline ends. This CDR3 has 14 amino acids. This clonotype was observed at least ten times. The investigators amplified TCR beta CDR3 regions from RNA transcripts. The study used the HTBI primer set for a first-round RT-PCR of the TCR CDR3. MiXCR, applied by TCRdb to the multiplex PCR reads, yields one record per CDR3 protein. The sample holds under 400,000 distinct CDR3 sequences, 20% to 30% seen once.

The receptor was derived from a man in his forties or fifties with Graves' hyperthyroidism. The source material was blood. The chain is built from TRBV3-1 and TRBJ1-1, with D maybe TRBD1 (6 bases). CDR3 nucleotide sequence: TGTGCCAGCAGCCACGGGGGCGAGGGCACTGAAGCTTTCTTT. This encodes CASSHGGEGTEAFF.